The T cell receptor beta chain under discussion was sequenced for a study of cytomegalovirus exposure and HLA in healthy donors. Trimming took 4 bases from V and 0 from J; bases not matched to a gene: 10. The length of the CDR3 is 18 residues. Germline V CDR1 and CDR2: MNHEY, SMNVEV (reference sequence). The study ran its PCR with 60 Vbeta and 13 Jbeta primers. Generated by immunoSEQ multiplex PCR, the TCRdb table keeps only in-frame clones and is missing some. The sample lists 150,000 to 200,000 clones, approximately 82% occurring once. The receptor was isolated from a male donor in good health and CMV-seropositive. The chain combines TRBV27 with TRBJ2-2; 8 positions match TRBD2. Material for sequencing was PBMCs. In DNA, the CDR3 is TGTGCCAGCAGTTCTCAAGAAGCGGGGGACCCGAACACCGGGGAGCTGTTTTTT. The encoded protein is CASSSQEAGDPNTGELFF.